This T cell receptor (beta chain) was observed in a study of somatic mutations in cytotoxic T cells in rheumatoid arthritis. About the research overall: Certain T-cell populations stained with V beta antibodies were FACS-sorted to nearly 100% purity, and V beta1+ cells were TCRB-sequenced. Findings of the study overall: Within 8 of 65 patients, the single biggest CD8+ clone made up more than 20% of CD8+ cells. No antigen targets were known for the expanded CD8+ clones.

TCRdb's copy holds only in-frame clones and misses some; the assay was immunoSEQ multiplex PCR. The sample records 4,000 to 6,000 clones, around 72% being singletons. Regarding this clone: Its antigen remains unidentified.

Isolating CD4+ and CD8+ cells involved positive magnetic bead selection on an AutoMACS. Their purity was then checked by flow cytometry. Germline trimming cut 3 bases from V and 5 bases from J; bases unmatched to any gene: 1. Germline V gives CDR1 MDHEN, CDR2 SYDVKM. The CDR3 has 13 amino acids. The genes are TRBV28 and TRBJ2-1; TRBD2 agrees at 7 bases. The source of this sequence is a man aged 65 to 79 with rheumatoid arthritis. What was sequenced was CD8+ T cells sorted from blood. The CDR3 nucleotides are TGTGCCAGCAGTTTGGGAGGGGACAATGAGCAGTTCTTC. Encoded protein: CASSLGGDNEQFF.